Below are 22 T cell receptor beta chains sequenced from a single sample in a study of T cell responses to AZD1222 COVID-19 vaccine (TCRdb year 2021). The library was prepared using the immunoSEQ multiplex PCR assay. TCRdb retrieved this table from immuneACCESS and kept in-frame rearrangements only. Not all clones are present; in checked studies, unresolved V genes account for under half, and no reason is known for the remainder. This sample comprises roughly 180,000 clones, 80% to 95% of them detected only once. The ten biggest clones cover 1.5% to 2% of the sample. The sample's time point label is to be understood as: about 28 days (+/-7) after the second vaccine dose. Sequencing was performed on peripheral blood, taken 28 days after the second AZD1222 dose. The receptors come from an adult who received the AZD1222 COVID-19 vaccine.

CDR3 nucleotide sequence: TGTGCCTGGAGTGTAGCGGGAAACACCATATATTTT. Protein: CAWSVAGNTIYF. The gene calls are TRBV30 and TRBJ1-3, with unresolved D. Germline lookup yields CDR1 GTSNPN and CDR2 SVGIG (reference sequence). Trimming left V 0 bases short and J 4 bases short, with 4 bases between. The CDR3 totals 12 residues.

V usage is TRBV6-5 and J usage is TRBJ2-7; D not certain. CDR3 length: 13 amino acids. Between the trimmed V and J ends, which lost 2 bases and 6 bases, there was a span of 11 bases. Germline V CDR1 and CDR2: MNHEY, SVGAGI. CDR3 nucleotides: TGTGCCAGCAGTTACGGGCGGTCTCCCGAGCAGTACTTC. Its translation is CASSYGRSPEQYF.

The rearrangement joins TRBV24-1 to TRBJ2-1; 7 bases are shared with TRBD1. The CDR3 has 16 amino acids. Germline trimming cut 7 bases from V and 0 bases from J; bases unmatched to any gene: 8. Germline loops: CDR1 KGHDR, CDR2 SFDVKD. Here the CDR3 DNA reads TGTGCCACCAGCACCCCCGGGACAGACTCCTACAATGAGCAGTTCTTC. This translates into CATSTPGTDSYNEQFF.

J is TRBJ2-7 and V is TRBV6-5; TRBD1 aligns across 8 bases. This CDR3 comprises 15 residues. CDR1 is MNHEY, CDR2 SVGAGI, per germline. Trimming removed 5 bases from V and 5 bases from J; junction bases left unmatched: 11. CDR3 region: CASSTATGAIDEQYF. The CDR3 DNA reads as TGTGCCAGCAGTACCGCGACAGGGGCCATTGACGAGCAGTACTTC.

The chain uses TRBV19 and TRBJ1-2, with unresolved D. V lost 11 bases and J lost 3, with 13 bases in between. Germline-derived CDR1 and CDR2 are LNHDA and SQIVND (reference sequence). The CDR3 sequence is 12 residues long. The CDR3 spells CAGRRRDYGYTF. CDR3 coding DNA: TGTGCCGGGCGGCGGAGGGACTATGGCTACACCTTC.

This chain uses TRBV4-1 with TRBJ1-1; no definite D call. The CDR3 is 12 amino acids. Between the trimmed V and J ends, which lost 0 bases and 12 bases, there was a span of 11 bases. Per germline, CDR1 MGHRA and CDR2 YSYEKL. The CDR3 nucleotides read TGCGCCAGCAGCCAAGAAGTGGGAGGGTCTTTCTTT. Amino acid sequence: CASSQEVGGSFF.

The chain joins TRBV5-5 to TRBJ1-5, with D possibly TRBD1 on 5 matching bases. V was trimmed by 2 bases and J by 1 base, leaving 10 bases between them. Germline CDR1 is SGHKS and CDR2 is YYEKEE (reference sequence). The length of the CDR3 is 15 residues. The CDR3 region is CASSFFGDSNQPQHF. CDR3 DNA sequence: TGTGCCAGCAGCTTTTTTGGGGACAGCAATCAGCCCCAGCATTTT.

The chain combines TRBV12-3 or TRBV12-4 with TRBJ1-5; unclear D gene. Trimming took off 5 bases at V and 7 bases at J, with 12 bases between the two ends. The CDR3 sequence is 13 residues long. CDR3 DNA sequence: TGTGCCAGCAGTATAAACCCTGGGCAGCCCCAGCATTTT. Residues: CASSINPGQPQHF.

V is TRBV7-8 and J is TRBJ2-7; D remains unclear. The V end was cut by 0 bases, the J end by 5 bases, with 5 bases between. The germline CDR1 and CDR2 sequences are SGHVS and FQNEAQ. This CDR3 comprises 12 residues. CDR3 protein: CASSLAFHEQYF. The CDR3 DNA is TGTGCCAGCAGCTTAGCCTTCCACGAGCAGTACTTC. The full variable domain, rest sourced from reference TRBV7-8 and TRBJ2-7, is GAGVSQSPRYKVAKRGQDVALRCDPISGHVSLFWYQQALGQGPEFLTYFQNEAQLDKSGLPSDRFFAERPEGSVSTLKIQRTQQEDSAVYLCASSLAFHEQYFGPGTRLTVT.

The rearrangement joins TRBV7-9 to TRBJ1-5; D is unclear. Trimming took 10 bases from V and 0 from J, leaving 13 bases between them. Per germline, CDR1 SEHNR and CDR2 FQNEAQ (reference sequence). The CDR3 spans 14 residues. Here the CDR3 DNA reads TGTGCCATTTCGGGGTTGGGTAGCAATCAGCCCCAGCATTTT. Its protein product is CAISGLGSNQPQHF.

The chain recombines TRBV7-3 with TRBJ2-1; perhaps TRBD1 as D (6 bases). The germline CDR1 and CDR2 sequences are SGHTA and FQGTGA. The ends were cut back, 0 bases at V and 6 bases at J, with 21 bases in the middle. This CDR3 contains 18 residues. The CDR3: CASSLTALGTTYSNEQFF. In DNA form, the CDR3 reads TGTGCCAGCAGCTTAACCGCTTTGGGGACAACGTATTCCAATGAGCAGTTCTTC.

V gene TRBV6-5 combines with J gene TRBJ2-5; no clear D. The germline gives CDR1 MNHEY, CDR2 SVGAGI. CDR3 length: 14 residues. With 6 bases removed from V and 5 bases from J, the gap between germline ends came to 16 bases. Here the CDR3 reads CASRPLVGRETQYF. CDR3 DNA sequence: TGTGCCAGCAGGCCCCTAGTGGGTCGGGAGACCCAGTACTTC.

V is TRBV3-1 (or the pseudogene TRBV3-2) and J is TRBJ2-7, with 7 positions matching TRBD1. Germline assignment: CDR1 LGHDT and CDR2 YNNKEL (reference sequence). This CDR3 has 14 residues. V was clipped by 7 bases and J by 2 bases; unmatched bases: 8. CDR3 bases: TGTGCCAGCAAAATCGGACAGGTGACCTACGAGCAGTACTTC. It yields the protein CASKIGQVTYEQYF.

Points on this clone: Other DNA sequences within the sample encode an identical CDR3. This chain links TRBV7-2 with TRBJ1-1; D is undetermined. The V gene lost 4 bases and the J gene lost 1 base, with 7 bases spanning the gap. The CDR3 totals 13 residues. The germline V gene encodes CDR1 SGHTA and CDR2 FQGNSA. CDR3 amino acids: CASSSGRNTEAFF. The CDR3, as DNA: TGTGCCAGCAGCTCCGGACGGAACACTGAAGCTTTCTTT.

CDR3 in amino acids: CSVQATTALNEQFF. The CDR3 DNA follows: TGCAGCGTTCAGGCGACAACGGCCTTAAATGAGCAGTTCTTC. The chain recombines TRBV29-1 with TRBJ2-1; D is unclear. Per germline, CDR1 SQVTM and CDR2 ANQGSEA. V was cut by 5 bases and J by 7 bases, with 18 bases left in between. This CDR3 is 14 amino acids long.

The chain couples TRBV4-3 to TRBJ2-3, with 13 bases lining up with TRBD2. The CDR3 loop spans 17 amino acids. Germline V CDR1 and CDR2: LGHNA, YSLEER. The J segment lost 3 bases and the V segment lost 1 base, leaving 4 bases of the junction unmatched. CDR3 nucleotides: TGCGCCAGCAGCCAAGCCCCGGGACTAGCGGGGACAGATACGCAGTATTTT. Residues: CASSQAPGLAGTDTQYF.

The rearrangement links TRBV5-6 to TRBJ1-1; D may be TRBD1 (5 bases). V was shortened by 4 bases and J by 8 bases, with 9 bases between the two germline ends. This CDR3 has 11 residues. CDR1 SGHDT and CDR2 YYEEEE come from the germline V gene. The CDR3 spells CASSLGGEAFF. In DNA form, the CDR3 reads TGTGCCAGCAGCCTCGGGGGAGAAGCTTTCTTT.

This chain links TRBV21-1 with TRBJ1-2; the table's D call, TRBD1, has no DNA check behind it. TRBV21-1 is flagged as a pseudogene. The CDR3 has 14 amino acids. The CDR3 coding sequence is TGTGCCAGCCTAAACGGGGTCAGGGGTTATGGCTACACCTTC. As protein: CASLNGVRGYGYTF.

This clone was found once. This chain links TRBV7-9 with TRBJ2-5; 7 bases map to TRBD2. CDR1 is SEHNR and CDR2 is FQNEAQ in the germline V gene (reference sequence). Trimming at V came to 1 base and at J to 2 bases, leaving 13 bases not matched to a gene. The CDR3 is 18 amino acids. In nucleotides, the CDR3 is TGTGCCAGCAGCTTAGAAGGTACGGCCCCTAGCGGACAAGAGACCCAGTACTTC. It translates to CASSLEGTAPSGQETQYF. Using reference TRBV7-9 and TRBJ2-5 for the parts outside the CDR3, the full variable domain is DTGVSQNPRHKITKRGQNVTFRCDPISEHNRLYWYRQTLGQGPEFLTYFQNEAQLEKSRLLSDRFSAERPKGSFSTLEIQRTEQGDSAMYLCASSLEGTAPSGQETQYFGPGTRLLVL.

V gene TRBV11-1 combines with J gene TRBJ1-6; D call uncertain. The germline V gene encodes CDR1 SGHAT and CDR2 FQDESV (reference sequence). The CDR3 has 14 amino acids. Between the trimmed V and J ends, which lost 2 bases and 5 bases, there was a span of 7 bases. CDR3 coding DNA: TGTGCCAGCAGCTTATCCCAGAATAATTCACCCCTCCACTTT. This sequence encodes CASSLSQNNSPLHF.

The rearrangement joins TRBV11-2 to TRBJ1-2, with 8 bases lining up with TRBD1. From germline, CDR1 is SGHAT and CDR2 FQNNGV. Trimming cost V 5 bases and J 4 bases; bases outside gene matches: 6. The CDR3 loop spans 14 amino acids. The CDR3 reads CASSLGQGSYGYTF. The CDR3 DNA reads as TGTGCCAGCAGCCTCGGACAGGGATCCTATGGCTACACCTTC.

The J gene is TRBJ2-3, the V gene TRBV6-5, with TRBD2 matching 8 bases. This CDR3 spans 15 amino acids. Trimming took 7 bases from V and 2 from J; bases not matched to a gene: 8. The germline V gene has CDR1 MNHEY and CDR2 SVGAGI. The CDR3 spells CASKEAGGPTDTQYF. In DNA form, the CDR3 reads TGTGCCAGCAAAGAGGCGGGGGGCCCCACAGATACGCAGTATTTT.